This TCR beta chain emerged from a study of cytomegalovirus exposure and HLA in healthy donors. About the study: The 666 first-cohort repertoires shared a platform with the 110 or so validation repertoires, as reported in a later analysis.

Clones were read by immunoSEQ multiplex PCR, and TCRdb kept only the in-frame ones, dropping some. The sample has about 58,000 clones; more than 90% are singletons. General study results and limits: Reports credit the classifier with highly specific, highly sensitive diagnosis of cytomegalovirus status.

With regard to this clone: Its antigen is not identified.

The donors were part of the validation cohort of 95 to 150 subjects. That cohort was separate from the first cohort, which comprised some 670 subjects. The sequence derives from a man between 18 and 29 years old in good health and CMV-seronegative. Source material: PBMCs.

The CDR3 is CASSLAGNEQFF. In DNA form, the CDR3 reads TGTGCCAGTAGTCTAGCGGGGAATGAGCAGTTCTTC. The chain couples TRBV19 to TRBJ2-1; 9 bases line up with TRBD2. V was clipped by 5 bases and J by 7 bases; unmatched bases: 0. The CDR3 totals 12 residues. CDR1 LNHDA and CDR2 SQIVND come from the germline V gene (reference sequence).